This section outlines one TCR beta chain sequence together with its context. Its antigen is still unknown. The data stem from a study of T cell responses to AZD1222 COVID-19 vaccine. The study's findings and limits: Across the whole spike, CD4 TCRs peaked at regions 160-218 and 743-854. Baseline testing showed seropositivity in only six AZD1222 recipients. Donors in the cohort were predominantly white British and more often female, and clonal diversity was possibly underestimated.

From germline, CDR1 is SGHTS and CDR2 YDEGEE. The V end lost 3 bases, the J end lost 6 bases, and 7 bases lay between the germline ends. The CDR3 runs to 12 residues. The data were produced by immunoSEQ multiplex PCR, yet TCRdb's version contains in-frame clones alone and is incomplete. Altogether about 150,000 clones are present, approximately 87% being singletons, with the ten largest covering more than 5.5%. This chain joins TRBV5-8 and TRBJ2-1; D not certain. The sample in question was peripheral blood, obtained on day 0 of MenACWY control vaccination. The sequence was collected from an adult in good health. CDR3 coding DNA: TGTGCCAGCAGCTCTCAGCCCAATGAGCAGTTCTTC. Translation gives CASSSQPNEQFF.